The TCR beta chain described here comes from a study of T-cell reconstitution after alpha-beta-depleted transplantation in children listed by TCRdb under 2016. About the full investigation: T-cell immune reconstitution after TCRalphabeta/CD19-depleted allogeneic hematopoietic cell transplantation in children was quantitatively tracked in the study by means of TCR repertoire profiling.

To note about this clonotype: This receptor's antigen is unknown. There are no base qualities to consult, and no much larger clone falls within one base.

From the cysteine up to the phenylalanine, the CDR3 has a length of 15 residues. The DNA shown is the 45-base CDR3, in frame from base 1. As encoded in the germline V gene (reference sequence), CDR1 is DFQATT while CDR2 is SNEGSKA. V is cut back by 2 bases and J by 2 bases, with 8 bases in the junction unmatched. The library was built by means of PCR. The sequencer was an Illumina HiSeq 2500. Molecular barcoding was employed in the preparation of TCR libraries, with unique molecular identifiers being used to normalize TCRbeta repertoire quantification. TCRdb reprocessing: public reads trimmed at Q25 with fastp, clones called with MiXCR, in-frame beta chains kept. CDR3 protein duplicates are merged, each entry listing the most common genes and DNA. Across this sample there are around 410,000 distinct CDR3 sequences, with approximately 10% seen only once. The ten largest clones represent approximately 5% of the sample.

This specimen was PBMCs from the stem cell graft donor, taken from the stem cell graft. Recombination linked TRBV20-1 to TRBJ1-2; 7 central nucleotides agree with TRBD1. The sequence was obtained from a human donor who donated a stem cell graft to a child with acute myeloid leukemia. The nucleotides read TGCAGTGCTAGACCCACCCAGACAGGGAACTATGGCTACACCTTC. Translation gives CSARPTQTGNYGYTF.